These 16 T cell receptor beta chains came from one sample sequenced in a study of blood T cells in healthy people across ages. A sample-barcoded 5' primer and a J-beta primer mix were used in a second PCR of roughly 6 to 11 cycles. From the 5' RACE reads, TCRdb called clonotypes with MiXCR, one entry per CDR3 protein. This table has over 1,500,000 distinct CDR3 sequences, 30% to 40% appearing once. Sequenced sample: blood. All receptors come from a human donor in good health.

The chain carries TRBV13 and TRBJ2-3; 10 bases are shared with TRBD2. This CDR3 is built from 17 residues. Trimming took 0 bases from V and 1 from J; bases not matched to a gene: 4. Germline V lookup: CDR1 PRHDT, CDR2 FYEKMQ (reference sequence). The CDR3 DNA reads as TGTGCCAGCAGCTTAGGCGCTAGCGGGGGAGGCACAGATACGCAGTATTTT. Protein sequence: CASSLGASGGGTDTQYF.

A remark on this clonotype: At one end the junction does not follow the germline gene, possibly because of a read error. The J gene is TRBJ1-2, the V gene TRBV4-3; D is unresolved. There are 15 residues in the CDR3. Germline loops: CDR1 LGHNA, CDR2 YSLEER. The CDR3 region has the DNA TGCGCCGGCAGCCAAGAGATCCTAGCTAACTATGGCTACACCTTC. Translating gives CAGSQEILANYGYTF.

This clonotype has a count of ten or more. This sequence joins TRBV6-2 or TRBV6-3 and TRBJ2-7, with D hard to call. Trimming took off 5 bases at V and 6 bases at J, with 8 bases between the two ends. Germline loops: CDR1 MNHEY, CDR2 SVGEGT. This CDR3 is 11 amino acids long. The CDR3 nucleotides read TGTGCCAGCAGTGGGTCCACCGAGCAGTACTTC. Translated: CASSGSTEQYF.

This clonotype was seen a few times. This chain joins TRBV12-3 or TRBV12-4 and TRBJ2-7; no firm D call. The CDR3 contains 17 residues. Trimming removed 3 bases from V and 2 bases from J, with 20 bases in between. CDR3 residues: CASSFGPDGRYTYEQYF. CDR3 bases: TGTGCCAGCAGTTTTGGCCCGGACGGGCGATATACCTACGAGCAGTACTTC.

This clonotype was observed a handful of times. CDR3 sequence: CASSLGPTVGPETQYF. The CDR3 DNA reads as TGCGCCAGCAGCTTGGGACCGACAGTGGGGCCGGAGACCCAGTACTTC. V usage is TRBV5-1 and J usage is TRBJ2-5; D possibly corresponds to TRBD1 (5 bases). The V gene lost 0 bases and the J gene lost 5 bases, with 17 bases spanning the gap. The CDR3 sequence is 16 residues long. CDR1 and CDR2 from the germline V gene are SGHRS and YFSETQ.

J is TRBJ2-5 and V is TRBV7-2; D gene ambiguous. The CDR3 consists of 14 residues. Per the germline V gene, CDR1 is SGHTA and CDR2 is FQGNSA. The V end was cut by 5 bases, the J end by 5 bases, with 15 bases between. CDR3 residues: CASSRAYPSETQYF. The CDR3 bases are TGTGCCAGCAGCCGGGCCTATCCTTCGGAGACCCAGTACTTC.

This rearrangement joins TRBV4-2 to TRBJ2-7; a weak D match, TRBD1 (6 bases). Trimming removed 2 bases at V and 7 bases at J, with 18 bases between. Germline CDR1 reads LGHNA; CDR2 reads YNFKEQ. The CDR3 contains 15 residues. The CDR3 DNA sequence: TGTGCCAGCAGCCAAATACTCTCCAGGGGTGGGGAGCAGTACTTC. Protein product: CASSQILSRGGEQYF.

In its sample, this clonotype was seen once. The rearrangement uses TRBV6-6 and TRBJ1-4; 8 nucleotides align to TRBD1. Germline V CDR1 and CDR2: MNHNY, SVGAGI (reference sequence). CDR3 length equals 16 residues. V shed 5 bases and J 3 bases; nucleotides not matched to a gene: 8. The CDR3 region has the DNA TGTGCCAGCAGTACCTCCGACAGGGGTGCTAATGAAAAACTGTTTTTT. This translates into CASSTSDRGANEKLFF.

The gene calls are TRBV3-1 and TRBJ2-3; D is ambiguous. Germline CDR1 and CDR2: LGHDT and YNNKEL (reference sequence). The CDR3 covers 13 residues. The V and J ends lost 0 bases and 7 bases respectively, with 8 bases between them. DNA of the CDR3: TGTGCCAGCAGCCAAGATCTAATGTATACGCAGTATTTT. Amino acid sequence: CASSQDLMYTQYF.

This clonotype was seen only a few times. For the CDR3, the DNA is TGTGCCAGCAGCTTTTTTGACAGGAGAAACATTCAGTACTTC. Protein product: CASSFFDRRNIQYF. The chain recombines TRBV12-3 or TRBV12-4 with TRBJ2-4; D is possibly TRBD1 (6 bases). Between the trimmed V and J ends, which lost 6 bases and 6 bases, there was a span of 15 bases. The CDR3 is made up of 14 amino acids.

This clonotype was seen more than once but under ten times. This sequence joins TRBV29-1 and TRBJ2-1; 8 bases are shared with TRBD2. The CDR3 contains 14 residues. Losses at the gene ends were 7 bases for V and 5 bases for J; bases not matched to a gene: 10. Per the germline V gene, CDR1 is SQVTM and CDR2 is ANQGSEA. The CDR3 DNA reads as TGCAGCGGACTCGCTTTGCGGGGGGACAATGAGCAGTTCTTC. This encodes CSGLALRGDNEQFF.

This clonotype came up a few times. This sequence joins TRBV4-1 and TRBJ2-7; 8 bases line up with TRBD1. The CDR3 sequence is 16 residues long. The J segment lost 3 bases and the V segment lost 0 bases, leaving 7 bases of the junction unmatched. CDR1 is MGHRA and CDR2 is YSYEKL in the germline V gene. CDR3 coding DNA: TGCGCCAGCAGCCAAGAAGCGACAGGGGAGAGCTACGAGCAGTACTTC. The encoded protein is CASSQEATGESYEQYF.

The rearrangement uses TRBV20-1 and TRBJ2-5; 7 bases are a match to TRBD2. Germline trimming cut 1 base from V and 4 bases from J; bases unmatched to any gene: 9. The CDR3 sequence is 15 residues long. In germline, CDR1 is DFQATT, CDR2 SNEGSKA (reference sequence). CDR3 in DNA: TGCAGTGCTAGAGTAATGGCGGGGGTTCGAGAGACCCAGTACTTC. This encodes CSARVMAGVRETQYF.

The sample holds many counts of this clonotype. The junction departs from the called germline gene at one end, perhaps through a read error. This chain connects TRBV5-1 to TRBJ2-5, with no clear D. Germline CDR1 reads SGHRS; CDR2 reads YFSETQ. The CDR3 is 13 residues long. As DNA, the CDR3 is TGTGCCAGCAGTTTTGGGCCACAAGAGACCCAGTACTTC. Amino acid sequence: CASSFGPQETQYF.

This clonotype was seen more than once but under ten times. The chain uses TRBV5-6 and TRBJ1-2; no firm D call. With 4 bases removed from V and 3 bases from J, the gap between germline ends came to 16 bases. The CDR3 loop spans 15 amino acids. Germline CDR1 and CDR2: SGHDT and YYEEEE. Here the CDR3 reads CASSPSGSDHYGYTF. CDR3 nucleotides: TGTGCCAGCAGCCCCTCGGGCAGCGACCACTATGGCTACACCTTC. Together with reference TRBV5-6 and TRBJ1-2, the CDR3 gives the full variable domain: DAGVTQSPTHLIKTRGQQVTLRCSPKSGHDTVSWYQQALGQGPQFIFQYYEEEERQRGNFPDRFSGHQFPNYSSELNVNALLLGDSALYLCASSPSGSDHYGYTFGSGTRLTVV.

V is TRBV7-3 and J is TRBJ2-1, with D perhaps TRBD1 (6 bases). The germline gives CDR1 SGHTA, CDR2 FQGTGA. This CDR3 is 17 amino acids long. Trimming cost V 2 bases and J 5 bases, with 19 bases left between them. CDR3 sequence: CASSLSLRQVINNEQFF. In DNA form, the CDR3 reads TGTGCCAGCAGCTTATCCTTAAGACAGGTCATAAACAATGAGCAGTTCTTC.